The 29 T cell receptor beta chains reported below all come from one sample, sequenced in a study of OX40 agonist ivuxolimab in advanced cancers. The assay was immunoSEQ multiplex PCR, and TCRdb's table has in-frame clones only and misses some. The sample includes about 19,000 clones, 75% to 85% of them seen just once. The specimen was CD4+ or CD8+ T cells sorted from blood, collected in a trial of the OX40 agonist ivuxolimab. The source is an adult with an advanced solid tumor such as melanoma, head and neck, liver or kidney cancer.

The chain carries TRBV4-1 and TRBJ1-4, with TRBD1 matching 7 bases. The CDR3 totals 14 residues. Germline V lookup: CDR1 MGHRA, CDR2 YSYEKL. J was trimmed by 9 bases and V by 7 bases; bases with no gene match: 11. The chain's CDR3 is CASTQTGTRQKLFF. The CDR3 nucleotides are TGCGCCAGCACCCAGACAGGGACTAGGCAAAAACTGTTTTTT.

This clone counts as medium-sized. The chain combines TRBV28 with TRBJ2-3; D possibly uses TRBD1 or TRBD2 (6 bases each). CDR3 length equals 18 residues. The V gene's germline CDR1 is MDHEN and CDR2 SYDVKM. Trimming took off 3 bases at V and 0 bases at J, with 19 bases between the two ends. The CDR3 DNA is TGTGCCAGCAGTTTGGAAGTTTTGGGGGGCACTAGCACAGATACGCAGTATTTT. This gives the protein CASSLEVLGGTSTDTQYF.

CDR3 nucleotide sequence: TGTGCCAGCAGCCCATCTTCCTACGAGCAGTACTTC. Translated: CASSPSSYEQYF. This sequence joins TRBV7-2 and TRBJ2-7; D unclear. Trimming removed 5 bases at V and 1 base at J, with 6 bases between. Germline CDR1 SGHTA, CDR2 FQGNSA. There are 12 residues in the CDR3.

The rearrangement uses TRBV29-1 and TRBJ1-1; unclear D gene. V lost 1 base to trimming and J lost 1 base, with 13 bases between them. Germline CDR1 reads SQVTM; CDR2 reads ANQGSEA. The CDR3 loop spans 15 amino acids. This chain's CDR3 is CSVEGTMRQNTEAFF. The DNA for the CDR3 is TGCAGCGTTGAAGGTACAATGCGCCAGAACACTGAAGCTTTCTTT.

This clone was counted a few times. This CDR3 reads CASSPTGNTEAFF. The DNA for the CDR3 is TGTGCCAGCAGCCCGACAGGGAACACTGAAGCTTTCTTT. The rearrangement links TRBV5-4 to TRBJ1-1; D possibly corresponds to TRBD1 (6 bases). The V end was cut by 4 bases, the J end by 1 base, with 8 bases between. This CDR3 comprises 13 residues. The germline V gene encodes CDR1 SGHNT and CDR2 YYREEE (reference sequence).

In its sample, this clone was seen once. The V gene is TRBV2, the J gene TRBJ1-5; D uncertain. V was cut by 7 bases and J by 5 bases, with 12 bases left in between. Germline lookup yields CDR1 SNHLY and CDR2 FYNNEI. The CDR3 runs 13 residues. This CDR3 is CASTTGVDQPQHF. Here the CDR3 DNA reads TGTGCCAGCACCACCGGGGTGGATCAGCCCCAGCATTTT. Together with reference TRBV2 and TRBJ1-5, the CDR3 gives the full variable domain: EPEVTQTPSHQVTQMGQEVILRCVPISNHLYFYWYRQILGQKVEFLVSFYNNEISEKSEIFDDQFSVERPDGSNFTLKIRSTKLEDSAMYFCASTTGVDQPQHFGDGTRLSIL.

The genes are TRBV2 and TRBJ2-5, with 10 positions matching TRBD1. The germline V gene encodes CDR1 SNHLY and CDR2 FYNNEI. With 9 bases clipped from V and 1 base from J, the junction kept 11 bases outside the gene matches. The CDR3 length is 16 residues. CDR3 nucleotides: TGTGCCAGTTTGTACCCCCGGACAGGGGGCCAAGAGACCCAGTACTTC. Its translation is CASLYPRTGGQETQYF.

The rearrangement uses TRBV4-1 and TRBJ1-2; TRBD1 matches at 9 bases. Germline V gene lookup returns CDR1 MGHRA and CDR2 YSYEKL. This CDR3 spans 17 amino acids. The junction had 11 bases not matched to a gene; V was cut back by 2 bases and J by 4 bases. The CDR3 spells CASSQRVETGGFYGYTF. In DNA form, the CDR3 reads TGCGCCAGCAGCCAACGGGTCGAAACAGGGGGCTTCTATGGCTACACCTTC.

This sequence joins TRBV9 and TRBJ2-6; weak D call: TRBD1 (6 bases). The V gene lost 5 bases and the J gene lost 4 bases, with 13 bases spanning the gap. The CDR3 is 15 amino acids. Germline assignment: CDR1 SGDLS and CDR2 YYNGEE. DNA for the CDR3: TGTGCCAGCAGTGATACAGGGTTCGGGGCCAACGTCCTGACTTTC. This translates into CASSDTGFGANVLTF.

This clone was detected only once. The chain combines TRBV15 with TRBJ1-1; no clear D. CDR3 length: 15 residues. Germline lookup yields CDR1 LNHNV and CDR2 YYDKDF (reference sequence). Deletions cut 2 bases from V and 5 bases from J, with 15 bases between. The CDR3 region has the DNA TGTGCCACCAGCAGACCTAACCGGGTCAAAACTGAAGCTTTCTTT. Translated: CATSRPNRVKTEAFF.

CDR3 nucleotides: TGTGCCAGCAGCCCGGCCCCTAGGGGTGCGGAGACCCAGTACTTC. Its protein is CASSPAPRGAETQYF. The J gene is TRBJ2-5, the V gene TRBV7-2; TRBD1 is a possible D gene (5 bases). Germline CDR1 reads SGHTA; CDR2 reads FQGNSA. The CDR3 is 15 residues long. Trimming shortened V by 5 bases and J by 5 bases, and 18 bases separated the two germline ends.

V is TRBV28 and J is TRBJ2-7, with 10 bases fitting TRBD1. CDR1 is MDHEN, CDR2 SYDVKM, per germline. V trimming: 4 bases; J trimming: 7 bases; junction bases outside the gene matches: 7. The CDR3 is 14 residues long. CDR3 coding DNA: TGTGCCAGCAGTTCGTCCCGGGACAGGGGAGAGCAGTACTTC. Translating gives CASSSSRDRGEQYF.

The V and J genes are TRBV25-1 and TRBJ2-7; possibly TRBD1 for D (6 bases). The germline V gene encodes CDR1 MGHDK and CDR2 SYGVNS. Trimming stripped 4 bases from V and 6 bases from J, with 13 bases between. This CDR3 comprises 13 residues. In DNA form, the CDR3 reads TGTGCCAGCAGTGTACGTCAGGGGTTCGAGCAGTACTTC. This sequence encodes CASSVRQGFEQYF.

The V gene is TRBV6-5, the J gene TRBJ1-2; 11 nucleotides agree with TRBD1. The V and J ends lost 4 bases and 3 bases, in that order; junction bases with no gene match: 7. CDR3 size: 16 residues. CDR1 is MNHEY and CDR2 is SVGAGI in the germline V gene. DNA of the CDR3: TGTGCCAGCAGTTTAACCGGGACAGGGGGGGACTATGGCTACACCTTC. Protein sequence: CASSLTGTGGDYGYTF.

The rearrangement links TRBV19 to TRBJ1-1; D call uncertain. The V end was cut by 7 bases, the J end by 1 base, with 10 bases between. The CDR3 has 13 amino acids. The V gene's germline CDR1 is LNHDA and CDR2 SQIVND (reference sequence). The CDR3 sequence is CASTPGENTEAFF. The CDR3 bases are TGTGCCAGTACCCCCGGGGAGAACACTGAAGCTTTCTTT.

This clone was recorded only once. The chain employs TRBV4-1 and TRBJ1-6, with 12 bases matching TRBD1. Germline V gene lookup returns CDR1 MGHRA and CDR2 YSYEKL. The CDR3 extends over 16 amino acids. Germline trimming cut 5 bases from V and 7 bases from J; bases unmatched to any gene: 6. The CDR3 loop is CASSWGQGANNSPLHF. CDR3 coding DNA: TGCGCCAGCAGCTGGGGACAGGGGGCGAACAATTCACCCCTCCACTTT.

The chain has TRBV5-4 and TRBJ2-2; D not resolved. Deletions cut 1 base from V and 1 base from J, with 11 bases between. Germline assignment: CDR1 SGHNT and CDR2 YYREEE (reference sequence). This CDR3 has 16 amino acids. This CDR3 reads CASSLFRTGNTGELFF. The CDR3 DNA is TGTGCCAGCAGCTTGTTTCGGACGGGGAACACCGGGGAGCTGTTTTTT. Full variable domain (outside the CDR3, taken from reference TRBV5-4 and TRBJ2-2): ETGVTQSPTHLIKTRGQQVTLRCSSQSGHNTVSWYQQALGQGPQFIFQYYREEENGRGNFPPRFSGLQFPNYSSELNVNALELDDSALYLCASSLFRTGNTGELFFGEGSRLTVL.

For the CDR3, the DNA is TGTGCCAGCAGTGAAGGGGGACTAGCGGTGACCCTTAAGTACTTC. Translation gives CASSEGGLAVTLKYF. The genes are TRBV6-1 and TRBJ2-5, with TRBD2 matching 11 bases. The CDR3 extends over 15 amino acids. Losses at the gene ends were 1 base for V and 12 bases for J; bases not matched to a gene: 10. In germline, CDR1 is MNHNS, CDR2 SASEGT.

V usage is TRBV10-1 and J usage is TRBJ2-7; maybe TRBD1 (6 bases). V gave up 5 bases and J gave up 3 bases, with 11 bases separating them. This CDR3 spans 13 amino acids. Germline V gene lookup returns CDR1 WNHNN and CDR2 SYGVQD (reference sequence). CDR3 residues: CASSMGQLYEQYF. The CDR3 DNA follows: TGCGCCAGCAGTATGGGACAACTCTACGAGCAGTACTTC.

The CDR3 region has the DNA TGTGCCAGCAGCCCCACGGGGCTAGCGGGGGACGGGGAGCTGTTTTTT. It is translated as CASSPTGLAGDGELFF. The chain carries TRBV11-2 and TRBJ2-2, with TRBD2 matching 10 bases. The CDR3 contains 16 residues. J was trimmed by 7 bases and V by 5 bases; bases with no gene match: 10. Looked up from germline, CDR1 is SGHAT and CDR2 is FQNNGV. The entire variable domain, with the rest obtained from reference TRBV11-2 and TRBJ2-2, is as follows: EAGVAQSPRYKIIEKRQSVAFWCNPISGHATLYWYQQILGQGPKLLIQFQNNGVVDDSQLPKDRFSAERLKGVDSTLKIQPAKLEDSAVYLCASSPTGLAGDGELFFGEGSRLTVL.

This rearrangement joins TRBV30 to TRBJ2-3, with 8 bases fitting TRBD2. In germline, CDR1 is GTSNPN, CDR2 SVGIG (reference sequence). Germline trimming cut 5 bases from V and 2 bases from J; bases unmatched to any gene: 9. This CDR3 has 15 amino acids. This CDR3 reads CAWDQTGGDTDTQYF. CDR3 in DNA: TGTGCCTGGGACCAAACCGGGGGGGACACAGATACGCAGTATTTT.

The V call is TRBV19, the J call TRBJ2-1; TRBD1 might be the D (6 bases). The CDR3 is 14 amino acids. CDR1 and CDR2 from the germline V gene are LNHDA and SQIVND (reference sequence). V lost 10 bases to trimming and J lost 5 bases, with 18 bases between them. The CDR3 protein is CATRTGSGHNEQFF. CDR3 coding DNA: TGTGCCACTAGAACAGGGTCGGGCCACAATGAGCAGTTCTTC.

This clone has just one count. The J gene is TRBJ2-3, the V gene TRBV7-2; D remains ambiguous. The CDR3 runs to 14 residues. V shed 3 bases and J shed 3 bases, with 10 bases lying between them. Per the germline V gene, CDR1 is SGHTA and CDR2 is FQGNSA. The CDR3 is CASSFPGFTDTQYF. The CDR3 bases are TGTGCCAGCAGCTTCCCTGGATTTACAGATACGCAGTATTTT.

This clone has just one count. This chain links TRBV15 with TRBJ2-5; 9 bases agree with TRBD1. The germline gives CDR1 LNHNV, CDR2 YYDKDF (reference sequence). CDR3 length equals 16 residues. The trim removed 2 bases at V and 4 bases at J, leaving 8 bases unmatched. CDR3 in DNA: TGTGCCACCAGCAGAACCACGGGACAGGGAGCAGAGACCCAGTACTTC. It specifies CATSRTTGQGAETQYF.

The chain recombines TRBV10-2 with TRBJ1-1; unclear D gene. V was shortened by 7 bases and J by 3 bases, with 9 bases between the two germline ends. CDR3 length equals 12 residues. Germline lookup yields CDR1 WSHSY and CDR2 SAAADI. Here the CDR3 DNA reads TGCGCCAGCAAACACGGAGACACTGAAGCTTTCTTT. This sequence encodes CASKHGDTEAFF.

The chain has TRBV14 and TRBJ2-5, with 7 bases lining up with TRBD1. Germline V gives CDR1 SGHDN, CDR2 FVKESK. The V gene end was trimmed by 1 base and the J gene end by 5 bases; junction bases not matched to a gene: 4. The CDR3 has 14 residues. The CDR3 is CASSQVEGGETQYF. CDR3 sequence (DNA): TGTGCCAGCAGCCAAGTCGAAGGGGGCGAGACCCAGTACTTC. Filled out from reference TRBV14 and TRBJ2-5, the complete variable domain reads EAGVTQFPSHSVIEKGQTVTLRCDPISGHDNLYWYRRVMGKEIKFLLHFVKESKQDESGMPNNRFLAERTGGTYSTLKVQPAELEDSGVYFCASSQVEGGETQYFGPGTRLLVL.

CDR3 in amino acids: CASSLPSRGAYNEQFF. The CDR3 region has the DNA TGTGCCAGCAGCTTACCCAGTCGGGGGGCCTACAATGAGCAGTTCTTC. This chain connects TRBV7-8 to TRBJ2-1; TRBD2 agrees at 7 bases. The CDR3 has 16 amino acids. V lost 2 bases to trimming and J lost 2 bases; unmatched junction nucleotides: 6. Germline V lookup: CDR1 SGHVS, CDR2 FQNEAQ.

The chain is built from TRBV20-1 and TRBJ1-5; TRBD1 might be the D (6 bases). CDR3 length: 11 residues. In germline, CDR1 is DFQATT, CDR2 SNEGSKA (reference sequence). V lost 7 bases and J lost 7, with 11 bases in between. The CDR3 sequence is CSVQGRQPQHF. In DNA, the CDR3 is TGCAGTGTTCAGGGGAGGCAGCCCCAGCATTTT.

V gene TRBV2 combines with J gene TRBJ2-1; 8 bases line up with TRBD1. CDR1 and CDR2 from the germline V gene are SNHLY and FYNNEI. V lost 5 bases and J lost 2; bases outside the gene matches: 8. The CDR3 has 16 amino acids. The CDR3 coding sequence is TGTGCCAGCAGTTGGATGAGGACAGGGCCCTACAATGAGCAGTTCTTC. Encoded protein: CASSWMRTGPYNEQFF.